This TCR beta chain was recovered during a study of metastatic and nonmetastatic thyroid tumors. As for the study in general: Repertoire comparisons spanned blood and tumor or nodule tissue from malignant and benign thyroid patients.

This CDR3 comprises 13 residues. Trimming stripped 4 bases from V and 4 bases from J, with 11 bases between. Per germline, CDR1 DFQATT and CDR2 SNEGSKA (reference sequence). Every patient was untreated before thyroid surgery. Findings and limits, study-wide: In blood and tumor, TCR beta diversity was reportedly significantly higher in malignant thyroid tumors than in benign nodules.

With MiXCR, TCRdb called clones anew from the PCR reads. The data show 20,000 to 25,000 clones, approximately 14% seen once. This clone was counted many times. Its specificity is unknown. Material: blood. This receptor was obtained from a female donor with papillary thyroid cancer or a benign thyroid nodule (not recorded which). Some clones in this sample may be carry-over from other donors' samples. The rearrangement links TRBV20-1 to TRBJ1-5, with a tentative D call TRBD1 (6 bases). DNA of the CDR3: TGCAGTGCTATCGGACAGCCAAATCAGCCCCAGCATTTT. It encodes CSAIGQPNQPQHF.